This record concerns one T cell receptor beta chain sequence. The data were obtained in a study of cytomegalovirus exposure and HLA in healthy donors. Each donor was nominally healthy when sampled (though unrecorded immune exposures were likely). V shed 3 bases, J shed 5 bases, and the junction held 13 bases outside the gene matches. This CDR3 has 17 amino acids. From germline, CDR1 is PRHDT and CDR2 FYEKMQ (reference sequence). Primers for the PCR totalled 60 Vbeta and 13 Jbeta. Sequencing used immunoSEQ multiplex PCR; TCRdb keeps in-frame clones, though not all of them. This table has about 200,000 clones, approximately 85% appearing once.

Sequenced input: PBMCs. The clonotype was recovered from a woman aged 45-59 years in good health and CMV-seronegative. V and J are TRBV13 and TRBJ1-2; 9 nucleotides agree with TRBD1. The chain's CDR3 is CASSLARQGGNVYGYTF. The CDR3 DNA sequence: TGTGCCAGCAGCTTGGCACGACAGGGGGGAAACGTTTATGGCTACACCTTC.